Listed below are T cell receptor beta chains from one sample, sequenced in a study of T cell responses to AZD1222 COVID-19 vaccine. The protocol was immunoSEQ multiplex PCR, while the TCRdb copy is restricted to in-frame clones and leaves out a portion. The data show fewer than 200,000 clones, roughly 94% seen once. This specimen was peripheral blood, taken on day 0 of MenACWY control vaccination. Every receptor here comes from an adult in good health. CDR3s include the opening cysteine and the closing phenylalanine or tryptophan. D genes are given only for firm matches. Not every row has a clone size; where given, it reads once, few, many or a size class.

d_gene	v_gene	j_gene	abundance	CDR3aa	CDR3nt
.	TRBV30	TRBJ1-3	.	CAWSGMDGNTIYF	TGTGCCTGGAGTGGGATGGATGGAAACACCATATATTTT
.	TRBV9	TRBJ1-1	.	CASSVGMGRMNTEAFF	TGTGCCAGCAGCGTAGGAATGGGGAGGATGAACACTGAAGCTTTCTTT
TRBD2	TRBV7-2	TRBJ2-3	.	CASSFTSGRIDTQYF	TGTGCCAGCAGCTTCACTAGCGGGAGGATAGATACGCAGTATTTT
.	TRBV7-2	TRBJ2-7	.	CASSPRAGSYEQYF	TGTGCCAGCAGCCCCCGGGCCGGCTCCTACGAGCAGTACTTC
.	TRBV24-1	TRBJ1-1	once	CATSDSRQGGVTEAFF	TGTGCCACCAGTGATTCCCGGCAGGGAGGTGTCACTGAAGCTTTCTTT
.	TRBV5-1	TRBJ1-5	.	CASSSGESNQPQHF	TGCGCCAGCAGCTCGGGGGAAAGCAATCAGCCCCAGCATTTT
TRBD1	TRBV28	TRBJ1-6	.	CASSLAGGSPLHF	TGTGCCAGCAGTTTGGCAGGGGGATCACCCCTCCACTTT
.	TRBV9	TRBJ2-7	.	CASSVGPGGDRYEQYF	TGTGCCAGCAGCGTAGGTCCCGGTGGGGATCGGTACGAGCAGTACTTC
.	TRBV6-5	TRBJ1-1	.	CASSYSRVRSTEAFF	TGTGCCAGCAGTTACTCAAGGGTCCGGAGCACTGAAGCTTTCTTT
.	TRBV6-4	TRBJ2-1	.	CASSANPGSHNEQFF	TGTGCCAGCAGTGCCAACCCGGGATCCCACAATGAGCAGTTCTTC
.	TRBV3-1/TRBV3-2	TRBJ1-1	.	CASSQSDSSTEAFF	TGTGCCAGCAGCCAAAGCGATAGTAGTACTGAAGCTTTCTTT
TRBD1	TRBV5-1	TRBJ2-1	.	CASSGDRANNEQFF	TGCGCCAGCAGTGGGGACAGGGCCAACAATGAGCAGTTCTTC
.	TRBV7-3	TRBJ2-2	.	CASSQGPPGPPNTGELFF	TGTGCCAGCAGCCAGGGGCCACCCGGGCCCCCGAACACCGGGGAGCTGTTTTTT
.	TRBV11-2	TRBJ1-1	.	CASSLGRMNTEAFF	TGTGCCAGCAGCTTAGGACGGATGAACACTGAAGCTTTCTTT
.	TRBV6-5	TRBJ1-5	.	CASTPIGGSNQPQHF	TGTGCCAGTACTCCTATCGGGGGCAGCAATCAGCCCCAGCATTTT
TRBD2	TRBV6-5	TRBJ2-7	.	CASRLTSGLSYEQYF	TGTGCCAGCAGACTAACTAGCGGTCTCTCCTACGAGCAGTACTTC
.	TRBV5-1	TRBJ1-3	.	CASSLGEGRSGNTIYF	TGCGCCAGCAGCTTGGGGGAGGGGCGCTCTGGAAACACCATATATTTT
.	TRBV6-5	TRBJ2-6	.	CASSTGLSGANVLTF	TGTGCCAGCAGTACAGGGTTGTCTGGGGCCAACGTCCTGACTTTC
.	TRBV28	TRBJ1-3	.	CASSFPNVRGNTIYF	TGTGCCAGCAGTTTTCCTAATGTGAGGGGAAACACCATATATTTT
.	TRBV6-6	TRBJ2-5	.	CASTPVGWETQYF	TGTGCCAGCACTCCTGTAGGTTGGGAGACCCAGTACTTC
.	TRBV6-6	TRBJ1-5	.	CASSYNPGTGRQPQHF	TGTGCCAGCAGTTACAATCCGGGTACGGGGAGACAGCCCCAGCATTTT
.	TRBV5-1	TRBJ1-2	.	CASSLDGRGYGYTF	TGCGCCAGCAGCTTGGACGGACGGGGCTATGGCTACACCTTC
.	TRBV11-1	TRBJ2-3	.	CASSLGRADYDTQYF	TGTGCCAGCAGCTTAGGCAGAGCAGATTACGATACGCAGTATTTT
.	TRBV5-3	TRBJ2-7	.	CARSLAWEQYF	TGTGCCAGAAGCTTGGCCTGGGAGCAGTACTTC
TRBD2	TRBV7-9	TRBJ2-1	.	CASSLVTSGVEQFF	TGTGCCAGCAGCTTAGTGACTAGCGGCGTTGAGCAGTTCTTC
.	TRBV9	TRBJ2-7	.	CASSVVGDPQYEQYF	TGTGCCAGCAGCGTAGTTGGGGACCCTCAATACGAGCAGTACTTC
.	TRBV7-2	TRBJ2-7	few	CASSLGIAVGSRQYF	TGTGCCAGCAGCTTAGGAATAGCGGTAGGGTCCAGGCAGTACTTC
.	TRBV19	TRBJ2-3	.	CASTSGPTDTQYF	TGTGCCAGTACTTCCGGGCCCACAGATACGCAGTATTTT
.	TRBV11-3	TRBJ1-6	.	CASSLGRSPLHF	TGTGCCAGCAGCTTGGGTCGATCACCCCTCCACTTT
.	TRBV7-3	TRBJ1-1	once	CASSLNGGTASTEAFF	TGTGCCAGCAGCTTAAATGGGGGAACTGCATCCACTGAAGCTTTCTTT
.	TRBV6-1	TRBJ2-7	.	CASSESDHYTYEQYF	TGTGCCAGCAGTGAATCGGACCACTATACCTACGAGCAGTACTTC
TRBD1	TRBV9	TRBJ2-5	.	CASSVGTGQGMRETQYF	TGTGCCAGCAGCGTGGGGACGGGACAGGGAATGAGAGAGACCCAGTACTTC
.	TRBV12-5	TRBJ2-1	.	CASGPGNEQFF	TGTGCTAGTGGACCGGGCAATGAGCAGTTCTTC